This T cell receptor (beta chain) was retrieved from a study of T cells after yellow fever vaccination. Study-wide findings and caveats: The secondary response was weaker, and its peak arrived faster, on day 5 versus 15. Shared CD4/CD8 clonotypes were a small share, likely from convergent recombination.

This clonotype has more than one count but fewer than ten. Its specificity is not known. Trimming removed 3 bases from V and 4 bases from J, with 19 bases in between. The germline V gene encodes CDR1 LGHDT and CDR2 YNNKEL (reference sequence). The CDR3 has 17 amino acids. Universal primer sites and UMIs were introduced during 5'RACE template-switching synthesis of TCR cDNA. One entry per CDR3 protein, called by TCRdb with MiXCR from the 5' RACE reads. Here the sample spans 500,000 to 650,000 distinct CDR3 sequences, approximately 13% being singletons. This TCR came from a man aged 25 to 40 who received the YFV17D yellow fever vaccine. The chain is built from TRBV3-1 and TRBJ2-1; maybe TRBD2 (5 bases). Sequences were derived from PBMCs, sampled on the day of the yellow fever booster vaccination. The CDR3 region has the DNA TGTGCCAGCAGCCAGCGGTCTTCTAGCCCTCTTTACAATGAGCAGTTCTTC. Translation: CASSQRSSSPLYNEQFF.